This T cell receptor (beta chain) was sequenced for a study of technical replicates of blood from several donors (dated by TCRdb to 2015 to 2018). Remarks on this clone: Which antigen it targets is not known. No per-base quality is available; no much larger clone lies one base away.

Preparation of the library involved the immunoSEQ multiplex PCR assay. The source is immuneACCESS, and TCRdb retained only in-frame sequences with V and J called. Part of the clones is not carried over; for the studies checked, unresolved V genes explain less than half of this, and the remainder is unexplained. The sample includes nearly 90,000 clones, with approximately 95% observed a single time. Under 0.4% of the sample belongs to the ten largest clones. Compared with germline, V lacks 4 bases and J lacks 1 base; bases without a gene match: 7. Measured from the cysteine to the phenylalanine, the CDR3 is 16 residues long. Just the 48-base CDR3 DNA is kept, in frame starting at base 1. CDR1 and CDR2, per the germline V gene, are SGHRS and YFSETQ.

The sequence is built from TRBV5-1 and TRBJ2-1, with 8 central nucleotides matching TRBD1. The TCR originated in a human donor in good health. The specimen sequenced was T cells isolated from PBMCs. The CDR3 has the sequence CASSLTGGGSYNEQFF. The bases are TGCGCCAGCAGCCTTACAGGGGGAGGATCCTACAATGAGCAGTTCTTC.